These T cell receptor beta chains were read from a single sample in a study of shared clonotypes between healthy human individuals. The method was immunoSEQ multiplex PCR; TCRdb's version includes in-frame clones alone and lacks a portion of them. The profile shows hundreds of thousands of clones, around 72% of them singletons. Sequencing was performed on memory CD4+ T cells sorted from blood. All receptors derive from a woman aged 30 to 39 in good health. Each CDR3 is given with its conserved first and last residue.

CDR3: CASSLDSHGQVYF; V: TRBV11-2
CDR3: CASRLGLNQPQHF; V: TRBV2
CDR3: CASSLSRTGVHTGELFF; V: TRBV7-9
CDR3: CASRQTANYGYTF; V: TRBV28
CDR3: CAISGTSGISSYNEQFF; V: TRBV10-3
CDR3: CASGDRAGWGYTF; V: TRBV5-4
CDR3: CASGEMSGKLGGYTF; V: TRBV7-9
CDR3: CASSRHGLSTDTQYF; V: TRBV9
CDR3: CASSLRPEYGYTF; V: TRBV27
CDR3: CASSLEGRGLGRDEQFF; V: TRBV7-9
CDR3: CASSQLDRGGEKLFF; V: TRBV14
CDR3: CASSLVPGTGTLYEQYF; V: TRBV5-1
CDR3: CASSSVGGAFETQYF; V: TRBV7-2
CDR3: CASSEFWGGTGRNTEAFF; V: TRBV6-1
CDR3: CASSLMRGSYEQYF; V: TRBV7-2